This T cell receptor beta chain was identified during a study of identical twins. TCRdb redid the calling of the 5' RACE reads with MiXCR, one entry per CDR3 protein. The sample includes hundreds of thousands of distinct CDR3 sequences, approximately 6% of them seen just once. V lost 5 bases, J lost 6 bases, and 14 bases stayed unmatched. The CDR3 runs to 16 residues. Study-level results: Recombination models fit unrelated individuals' TCR alpha sharing but underestimated twins'.

In its sample, this clonotype was seen many times. Its antigen is unidentified. The sample was naive T cells sorted from blood. This clonotype originated in a man between 18 and 29 years old in good health. The J gene is TRBJ2-7, the V gene TRBV12-3 or TRBV12-4, with 9 bases aligning to TRBD1. CDR3 bases: TGTGCCAGCAGTCTCCAGATGACAGGGGGTGACTCCGAGCAGTACTTC. It encodes CASSLQMTGGDSEQYF.